This T cell receptor beta chain was retrieved from a study of T cell changes during pregnancy in multiple sclerosis (dated by TCRdb to about 2019). As for the study more broadly: In women with multiple sclerosis, the researchers looked at how the T cell repertoire shifted as pregnancy progressed.

Notes on this clone: Its specific antigen is unknown. One base away there is no much larger clone; base qualities are not given.

The CDR3 covers 15 residues, taking in both the cysteine and the phenylalanine. Only CDR3 DNA remains: 45 bases, in frame from the first base. From a lookup of the germline V gene, CDR1 and CDR2 are LGHNA and YSLEER. Clipping removes 0 bases from V and 5 bases from J, with 2 as the unmatched junction base count. The library relied on the immunoSEQ multiplex PCR assay. In its TCRdb copy, this immuneACCESS table keeps in-frame sequences only and misses some clones. Where compared with another copy, unresolved V genes explain less than half of these, and the others have no known cause. For this sample the table gives about 46,000 clones, of which about 94% were detected only once. Roughly 3.8% of the sample lies in the top ten.

The rearrangement joined TRBV4-3 to TRBJ2-3; 10 of the junction bases match TRBD1. The sequence came from a female donor with multiple sclerosis, enrolled in a pregnancy study. The sample here was CD8+ T cells from peripheral blood mononuclear cells, taken after pregnancy. The DNA sequence is as follows: TGCGCCAGCAGCCAAGATGGGGACAGGGGAGATACGCAGTATTTT. This gives the protein CASSQDGDRGDTQYF.